The 16 T cell receptor beta chains reported below all come from one sample, sequenced in a study of neurological immune-mediated disorders. From the 5' RACE reads, TCRdb called clonotypes with MiXCR, one entry per CDR3 protein. The sample holds about 80,000 distinct CDR3 sequences, around 6% seen once. Specified time point: longitudinal time-point 2. The sequenced material came from PBMCs. The receptors were sampled from an older woman with multiple sclerosis.

This clonotype was recorded at least ten times. V gene TRBV6-5 combines with J gene TRBJ2-7; perhaps TRBD2 as D (5 bases). The CDR3 length is 11 residues. Germline CDR1 is MNHEY and CDR2 is SVGAGI. The germline V and J ends were trimmed by 6 bases and 3 bases, with 6 bases remaining between them. The CDR3 region is CASRTSYEQYF. CDR3 DNA: TGTGCCAGCAGAACTAGCTACGAGCAGTACTTC.

Ten or more counts support this clonotype. The chain employs TRBV3-1 and TRBJ1-4, with 8 bases lining up with TRBD1. Per the germline V gene, CDR1 is LGHDT and CDR2 is YNNKEL (reference sequence). The CDR3 sequence is 15 residues long. V dropped 4 bases and J dropped 0; count of bases not matched to a gene: 1. The CDR3 DNA is TGTGCCAGCAGCCTACAGGGGGCAACTAATGAAAAACTGTTTTTT. It is translated as CASSLQGATNEKLFF.

This clonotype was observed many times. V usage is TRBV29-1 and J usage is TRBJ2-3, with 7 bases that match TRBD1. The germline gives CDR1 SQVTM, CDR2 ANQGSEA. CDR3 length: 12 amino acids. The V and J ends lost 8 bases and 6 bases, in that order; junction bases with no gene match: 8. Here the CDR3 reads CSLRQGSDTQYF. CDR3 nucleotides: TGCAGCTTACGACAGGGCTCGGATACGCAGTATTTT.

On this clonotype: Just one base apart from a much larger clone, this may be a read error. The chain uses TRBV29-1 and TRBJ1-4; D is perhaps TRBD1 (6 bases). The CDR3 extends over 13 amino acids. Germline V CDR1 and CDR2: SQVTM, ANQGSEA. CDR3 in DNA: TGCAGCGTTGAAAGGGGGTATGGTGAAAAAATGTTTTTT. It translates to CSVERGYGEKMFF.

This clonotype was detected many times. This chain uses TRBV12-3 or TRBV12-4 with TRBJ1-1; D may be TRBD1 (6 bases). V lost 3 bases to trimming and J lost 1 base, with 12 bases between them. The CDR3 has 15 residues. This CDR3 reads CASSFTGTRNTEAFF. CDR3 DNA: TGTGCCAGCAGTTTCACCGGGACAAGGAACACTGAAGCTTTCTTT.

This clonotype came up many times. This chain connects TRBV5-1 to TRBJ2-2; D not certain. The V and J ends lost 4 bases and 0 bases respectively, with 10 bases between them. The germline V gene has CDR1 SGHRS and CDR2 YFSETQ. The CDR3 consists of 15 residues. The CDR3 sequence is CASSVDQANTGELFF. In DNA, the CDR3 is TGCGCCAGCAGCGTGGACCAAGCGAACACCGGGGAGCTGTTTTTT.

This clonotype was observed at least ten times. The chain links TRBV4-1 to TRBJ1-6, with D tentatively TRBD1 (6 bases). The CDR3 loop spans 16 amino acids. CDR1 is MGHRA and CDR2 is YSYEKL in the germline V gene. Trimming took off 1 base at V and 7 bases at J, with 14 bases between the two ends. This chain's CDR3 is CASSQVGRGWNSPLHF. The CDR3 DNA sequence: TGCGCCAGCAGCCAAGTCGGCAGGGGATGGAATTCACCCCTCCACTTT.

Many counts were recorded for this clonotype. The chain carries TRBV12-3 or TRBV12-4 and TRBJ1-1, with D possibly TRBD1 on 6 matching bases. The CDR3 consists of 14 residues. Trimming shortened V by 3 bases and J by 4 bases, and 12 bases separated the two germline ends. CDR3 sequence: CASSFGGAVTEAFF. The CDR3 DNA reads as TGTGCCAGCAGTTTTGGGGGCGCGGTCACTGAAGCTTTCTTT.

This clonotype was seen at least ten times. The chain carries TRBV6-5 and TRBJ1-1, with 7 bases identical to TRBD1. With 0 bases clipped from V and 1 base from J, the junction kept 5 bases outside the gene matches. Germline V CDR1 and CDR2: MNHEY, SVGAGI. The CDR3 runs to 16 residues. In nucleotides, the CDR3 is TGTGCCAGCAGTTACTCGGGGGCAGGGGGGAACACTGAAGCTTTCTTT. It specifies CASSYSGAGGNTEAFF.

In its sample, this clonotype was seen many times. V gene TRBV5-1 combines with J gene TRBJ2-1; D possibly corresponds to TRBD1 (5 bases). CDR3 length: 14 residues. Germline CDR1 SGHRS, CDR2 YFSETQ. V lost 0 bases, J lost 8 bases, and 12 bases lay in between. CDR3 bases: TGCGCCAGCAGCTTGGGACAGCCCCCCTATGAGCAGTTCTTC. Translation: CASSLGQPPYEQFF.

This clonotype was detected ten times or more. The chain has TRBV5-1 and TRBJ2-3, with D hard to call. CDR1 and CDR2 (germline): SGHRS, YFSETQ. The CDR3 is 14 amino acids. The V and J ends lost 7 bases and 0 bases respectively, with 12 bases between them. As DNA, the CDR3 is TGCGCCAGCGTCGCCCAGTCTAGCACAGATACGCAGTATTTT. Its protein product is CASVAQSSTDTQYF.

This clonotype was counted many times. The CDR3 DNA follows: TGTGCCAGCAGTTTAAATCTGGGGTCGGACTATGGCTACACCTTC. Translated: CASSLNLGSDYGYTF. V and J are TRBV27 and TRBJ1-2; no reliable D call. Germline assignment: CDR1 MNHEY and CDR2 SMNVEV (reference sequence). The CDR3 has 15 amino acids. Deletions cut 2 bases from V and 3 bases from J, with 13 bases between.

The V call is TRBV5-1, the J call TRBJ2-5; D possibly matches TRBD1 or TRBD2 (5 bases each). CDR1 SGHRS and CDR2 YFSETQ come from the germline V gene. There are 13 residues in the CDR3. Trimming took 3 bases from V and 3 from J, leaving 9 bases between them. CDR3 DNA: TGCGCCAGCAGCTATGTGGGGGAAGAGACCCAGTACTTC. This codes for CASSYVGEETQYF.

In this sample, this clonotype turned up many times. The V gene is TRBV20-1, the J gene TRBJ1-1; TRBD1 might be the D (6 bases). Trimming took off 7 bases at V and 0 bases at J, with 12 bases between the two ends. CDR3 size: 13 residues. CDR1 is DFQATT, CDR2 SNEGSKA, per germline (reference sequence). The CDR3 loop is CSVRTVMNTEAFF. DNA of the CDR3: TGCAGTGTCCGGACAGTAATGAACACTGAAGCTTTCTTT.

Note on this clonotype: A much more abundant neighbour one base away suggests this may be a read error. J is TRBJ2-5 and V is TRBV7-9, with 7 bases lining up with TRBD2. Germline loops: CDR1 SEHNR, CDR2 FQNEAQ (reference sequence). The CDR3 has 17 residues. DNA of the CDR3: TGTGCCAGCAGCTTAGGCGGGACTACAGAGTACCAAGATACCCAGTACTTC. Protein: CASSLGGTTEYQDTQYF. Full variable domain (missing parts from reference TRBV7-9 and TRBJ2-5): DTGVSQNPRHKITKRGQNVTFRCDPISEHNRLYWYRQTLGQGPEFLTYFQNEAQLEKSRLLSDRFSAERPKGSFSTLEIQRTEQGDSAMYLCASSLGGTTEYQDTQYFGPGTRLLVL.

This clonotype was recorded many times. The chain combines TRBV2 with TRBJ1-5; perhaps TRBD1 as D (6 bases). The germline gives CDR1 SNHLY, CDR2 FYNNEI. This CDR3 contains 15 residues. V lost 4 bases and J 0 bases, leaving 10 bases between the germline ends. The CDR3 DNA is TGTGCCAGCAGTGTTGGGGGCTCTAGCAATCAGCCCCAGCATTTT. Amino acid sequence: CASSVGGSSNQPQHF.